One and the same sample provided the 30 T cell receptor beta chains below, sequenced in a study of OX40 agonist ivuxolimab in advanced cancers. Data came from immunoSEQ multiplex PCR; TCRdb stores just in-frame clones and leaves some out. The sample holds some 60,000 clones, more than 75% seen once. The sequencing used CD4+ or CD8+ T cells sorted from blood, collected in a trial of the OX40 agonist ivuxolimab. The receptor set was obtained from an adult with an advanced solid tumor such as melanoma, head and neck, liver or kidney cancer.

The rearrangement joins TRBV15 to TRBJ2-5; TRBD1 matches at 10 bases. Germline CDR1 reads LNHNV; CDR2 reads YYDKDF (reference sequence). The J segment lost 5 bases and the V segment lost 3 bases, leaving 6 bases of the junction unmatched. The CDR3 length is 15 residues. CDR3: CATSRGQGRWETQYF. The CDR3 coding sequence is TGTGCCACCAGCAGGGGACAGGGGAGGTGGGAGACCCAGTACTTC.

The chain recombines TRBV6-5 with TRBJ2-7; possibly TRBD1 for D (6 bases). The CDR3 consists of 15 residues. V lost 0 bases and J lost 7, with 16 bases in between. Germline V gives CDR1 MNHEY, CDR2 SVGAGI. CDR3 sequence: CASSYSNSGGWEQYF. In DNA form, the CDR3 reads TGTGCCAGCAGTTACTCGAATTCTGGGGGCTGGGAGCAGTACTTC.

The gene calls are TRBV12-2 and TRBJ2-1; no check of the table's D call, TRBD2, against the DNA was made. TRBV12-2 is flagged as a pseudogene. This CDR3 spans 12 amino acids. The CDR3 sequence: CASRPLAPFRFF. The DNA for the CDR3 is TGTGCAAGTCGCCCTCTAGCCCCTTTTCGGTTCTTC.

The chain has TRBV11-2 and TRBJ2-7; no reliable D call. V was trimmed by 2 bases and J by 2 bases, leaving 7 bases between them. Germline values: CDR1 SGHAT, CDR2 FQNNGV. This CDR3 has 13 residues. DNA for the CDR3: TGTGCCAGCAGCTTATACCGAACCTACGAGCAGTACTTC. This sequence encodes CASSLYRTYEQYF.

This chain uses TRBV5-4 with TRBJ2-5; D not resolved. Germline V lookup: CDR1 SGHNT, CDR2 YYREEE (reference sequence). The CDR3 runs to 13 residues. Trimming removed 1 base at V and 2 bases at J, with 6 bases between. The CDR3 is CASSLKLQETQYF. The CDR3 region has the DNA TGTGCCAGCAGCTTGAAACTGCAAGAGACCCAGTACTTC.

The gene calls are TRBV6-5 and TRBJ2-7; TRBD1 matches 7 bases. Per the germline V gene, CDR1 is MNHEY and CDR2 is SVGAGI. V lost 1 base and J lost 7; bases outside the gene matches: 4. The CDR3 is 13 residues long. CDR3 in amino acids: CASSYLQGREQYF. The CDR3 DNA is TGTGCCAGCAGTTACTTACAGGGGCGAGAGCAGTACTTC.

The genes are TRBV27 and TRBJ2-1; 8 positions agree with TRBD1. V dropped 5 bases and J dropped 5; count of bases not matched to a gene: 8. Germline values: CDR1 MNHEY, CDR2 SMNVEV (reference sequence). The CDR3 has 15 amino acids. The CDR3 sequence is CASSPHRGINNEQFF. The CDR3 DNA sequence: TGTGCCAGCAGTCCCCACAGGGGGATCAACAATGAGCAGTTCTTC.

The gene calls are TRBV9 and TRBJ2-3, with D perhaps being TRBD1 or TRBD2 (6 bases each). The CDR3 is 14 residues long. Trimming cost V 2 bases and J 5 bases, with 12 bases left between them. Germline V gene data show CDR1 as SGDLS and CDR2 as YYNGEE. This CDR3 is CASSVRGAQDTQYF. CDR3 coding DNA: TGTGCCAGCAGCGTGAGGGGGGCGCAAGATACGCAGTATTTT.

The rearrangement links TRBV7-2 to TRBJ2-7, with 10 bases aligning to TRBD1. The CDR3 length is 14 residues. The V and J ends lost 6 bases and 6 bases, in that order; junction bases with no gene match: 8. Germline CDR1 and CDR2: SGHTA and FQGNSA. The CDR3 loop is CASRKTGGSGEQYF. DNA for the CDR3: TGTGCCAGCAGGAAGACAGGGGGCTCCGGCGAGCAGTACTTC.

V gene TRBV18 combines with J gene TRBJ2-7; D might be TRBD2 (5 bases). CDR3 length: 14 amino acids. Germline values: CDR1 KGHSH, CDR2 LQKENI. Trimming removed 2 bases from V and 7 bases from J, with 15 bases in between. The CDR3 region is CASSPSGGASEQYF. The CDR3 nucleotides read TGTGCCAGCTCACCAAGCGGAGGAGCCTCAGAGCAGTACTTC. The complete variable domain, with remaining parts taken from reference TRBV18 and TRBJ2-7, reads NAGVMQNPRHLVRRRGQEARLRCSPMKGHSHVYWYRQLPEEGLKFMVYLQKENIIDESGMPKERFSAEFPKEGPSILRIQQVVRGDSAAYFCASSPSGGASEQYFGPGTRLTVT.

The chain combines TRBV6-5 with TRBJ2-1; no reliable D call. This CDR3 is built from 15 residues. The V gene lost 0 bases and the J gene lost 5 bases, with 11 bases spanning the gap. Germline CDR1 MNHEY, CDR2 SVGAGI. The CDR3 loop reads CASSYSRTPHNEQFF. CDR3 sequence (DNA): TGTGCCAGCAGTTACTCCCGGACCCCACACAATGAGCAGTTCTTC.

V is TRBV7-2 and J is TRBJ2-3, with a possible D match to TRBD2 (6 bases). From germline, CDR1 is SGHTA and CDR2 FQGNSA. The V and J ends lost 1 base and 2 bases respectively, with 13 bases between them. The CDR3 sequence is 16 residues long. CDR3 protein: CASSLGWEALTDTQYF. In nucleotides, the CDR3 is TGTGCCAGCAGCTTAGGGTGGGAGGCCCTCACAGATACGCAGTATTTT.

V and J are TRBV7-2 and TRBJ1-3; D possibly corresponds to TRBD1 (5 bases). Trimming took off 7 bases at V and 1 base at J, with 17 bases between the two ends. Germline V lookup: CDR1 SGHTA, CDR2 FQGNSA. The CDR3 sequence is 16 residues long. The CDR3 sequence: CASTTITGVSGNTIYF. DNA of the CDR3: TGTGCCAGCACCACAATAACAGGCGTGTCTGGAAACACCATATATTTT.

The V call is TRBV5-8, the J call TRBJ1-5; D call uncertain. The CDR3 contains 15 residues. Germline loops: CDR1 SGHTS, CDR2 YDEGEE. The ends were cut back, 0 bases at V and 0 bases at J, with 7 bases in the middle. The DNA of the CDR3 is TGTGCCAGCAGCTTGGATCAGACTAGCAATCAGCCCCAGCATTTT. Its translation: CASSLDQTSNQPQHF.

J is TRBJ1-4 and V is TRBV5-6, with D tentatively TRBD1 (6 bases). Germline V gene data show CDR1 as SGHDT and CDR2 as YYEEEE. Trimming left V 1 base short and J 8 bases short, with 15 bases between. This CDR3 is built from 15 residues. The CDR3 nucleotides read TGTGCCAGCAGCTTGCATGAGGGGGTGTTGGAAAAACTGTTTTTT. It specifies CASSLHEGVLEKLFF.

The V gene is TRBV6-1, the J gene TRBJ2-5; TRBD1 aligns across 8 bases. V lost 6 bases and J lost 2; bases outside the gene matches: 5. Germline V gene sequence: CDR1 MNHNS, CDR2 SASEGT. CDR3 length equals 14 residues. Written as DNA, the CDR3 is TGTGCCAGCAGGCGACAGGGGATACAAGAGACCCAGTACTTC. Translating gives CASRRQGIQETQYF.

This clone was seen only once. The chain recombines TRBV11-3 with TRBJ2-2; 7 nucleotides match TRBD1. This CDR3 has 18 amino acids. The germline CDR1 and CDR2 sequences are SGHNT and YENEEA. V trimming: 1 base; J trimming: 5 bases; junction bases outside the gene matches: 13. The CDR3: CASSLGIGQVEDTGELFF. The CDR3 DNA reads as TGTGCCAGCAGCTTAGGTATCGGACAGGTTGAAGATACCGGGGAGCTGTTTTTT.

The rearrangement links TRBV28 to TRBJ1-2; TRBD1 matches 10 bases. V shed 6 bases and J 3 bases; nucleotides not matched to a gene: 1. Germline-derived CDR1 and CDR2 are MDHEN and SYDVKM. The CDR3 is 13 amino acids. The CDR3 nucleotides read TGTGCCAGCAGGACAGGGGGCGACTATGGCTACACCTTC. Encoded protein: CASRTGGDYGYTF.

This chain joins TRBV7-2 and TRBJ2-1; 13 nucleotides align to TRBD2. Germline CDR1 and CDR2: SGHTA and FQGNSA. The CDR3 spans 15 residues. Trimming removed 7 bases from V and 6 bases from J; junction bases left unmatched: 6. CDR3 nucleotide sequence: TGTGCCAGCACCCAGGGACTAGCGGGAATCAATGAGCAGTTCTTC. Translation: CASTQGLAGINEQFF.

The chain employs TRBV18 and TRBJ1-1; 8 nucleotides line up with TRBD1. The CDR3 is 13 residues long. Trimming took 5 bases from V and 5 from J; bases not matched to a gene: 4. Germline V gene data show CDR1 as KGHSH and CDR2 as LQKENI. The CDR3 DNA sequence: TGTGCCAGCTCAGCAGGGGGCAGGACTGAAGCTTTCTTT. It specifies CASSAGGRTEAFF.

This chain connects TRBV19 to TRBJ2-1; D not certain. The CDR3 runs to 14 residues. Germline CDR1 LNHDA, CDR2 SQIVND (reference sequence). The V gene lost 10 bases and the J gene lost 3 bases, with 16 bases spanning the gap. The CDR3 DNA is TGTGCCACCTCAAGGACCTCTTACTACAATGAGCAGTTCTTC. Its protein is CATSRTSYYNEQFF.

The chain recombines TRBV29-1 with TRBJ2-5; 7 bases line up with TRBD2. J lost 5 bases, V lost 6 bases, and 12 bases had no gene match. Germline V lookup: CDR1 SQVTM, CDR2 ANQGSEA. This CDR3 spans 14 amino acids. In DNA form, the CDR3 reads TGCAGCGTCAAAGGACTAGGTCTACGGGAGACCCAGTACTTC. Translation: CSVKGLGLRETQYF.

The J gene is TRBJ1-2, the V gene TRBV7-8; D not certain. CDR1 is SGHVS, CDR2 FQNEAQ, per germline. This CDR3 is built from 12 residues. Trimming stripped 5 bases from V and 8 bases from J, with 12 bases between. The CDR3 loop reads CASSLGFEGYTF. The DNA for the CDR3 is TGTGCCAGCAGCCTAGGGTTCGAGGGCTACACCTTC.

The count of this clone is one. The CDR3 reads CASSLAVSPYNEQFF. Written as DNA, the CDR3 is TGTGCCAGCAGCTTAGCTGTAAGCCCCTACAATGAGCAGTTCTTC. The chain recombines TRBV7-6 with TRBJ2-1; D is ambiguous. V lost 0 bases and J 2 bases, leaving 8 bases between the germline ends. Germline-derived CDR1 and CDR2 are SGHVS and FNYEAQ. The CDR3 runs 15 residues.

The chain has TRBV4-1 and TRBJ1-1; D gene ambiguous. V shed 4 bases and J shed 7 bases, with 16 bases lying between them. Germline CDR1 is MGHRA and CDR2 is YSYEKL. The CDR3 covers 14 residues. The DNA of the CDR3 is TGCGCCAGCAGCCCGAGGCGGGGAATTGATGAAGCTTTCTTT. Its protein is CASSPRRGIDEAFF.

This chain joins TRBV18 and TRBJ2-2; 12 bases line up with TRBD2. CDR1 is KGHSH, CDR2 LQKENI, per germline. CDR3 size: 17 residues. V shed 3 bases, J shed 0 bases, and the junction held 2 bases outside the gene matches. CDR3 sequence reads: CASSPASGRANTGELFF. The DNA of the CDR3 is TGTGCCAGCTCACCGGCTAGCGGGAGGGCGAACACCGGGGAGCTGTTTTTT.

V and J are TRBV29-1 and TRBJ1-4; D gene ambiguous. The germline gives CDR1 SQVTM, CDR2 ANQGSEA. Trimming left V 7 bases short and J 8 bases short, with 20 bases between. CDR3 size: 14 residues. CDR3 bases: TGCAGCGCCCGGGGAGCGAGAGTTCGGGAAAAACTGTTTTTT. This codes for CSARGARVREKLFF.

The chain links TRBV7-3 to TRBJ2-5; unclear D gene. The DNA end is a closer match to TRBJ2-7, so the J assignment may be wrong. The CDR3 extends over 13 amino acids. Germline values: CDR1 SGHTA, CDR2 FQGTGA. In DNA, the CDR3 is TGTGCCAGCAGCTCGGAGTTTGGGGACGAGCAGTACTTC. Protein: CASSSEFGDEQYF.

The chain links TRBV5-1 to TRBJ1-5; 11 nucleotides line up with TRBD1. V was clipped by 4 bases and J by 6 bases; unmatched bases: 6. This CDR3 is 15 amino acids long. The germline CDR1 and CDR2 sequences are SGHRS and YFSETQ. CDR3 region: CASSTGTGGGQPQHF. CDR3 in DNA: TGCGCCAGCAGCACCGGGACAGGGGGAGGTCAGCCCCAGCATTTT.

This clone was detected once. The chain uses TRBV7-8 and TRBJ2-2, with 7 bases fitting TRBD1. The CDR3 consists of 14 residues. Germline lookup yields CDR1 SGHVS and CDR2 FQNEAQ. Losses at the gene ends were 5 bases for V and 2 bases for J; bases not matched to a gene: 2. This chain's CDR3 is CASSRTGNTGELFF. CDR3 coding DNA: TGTGCCAGCAGCCGGACAGGAAACACCGGGGAGCTGTTTTTT.